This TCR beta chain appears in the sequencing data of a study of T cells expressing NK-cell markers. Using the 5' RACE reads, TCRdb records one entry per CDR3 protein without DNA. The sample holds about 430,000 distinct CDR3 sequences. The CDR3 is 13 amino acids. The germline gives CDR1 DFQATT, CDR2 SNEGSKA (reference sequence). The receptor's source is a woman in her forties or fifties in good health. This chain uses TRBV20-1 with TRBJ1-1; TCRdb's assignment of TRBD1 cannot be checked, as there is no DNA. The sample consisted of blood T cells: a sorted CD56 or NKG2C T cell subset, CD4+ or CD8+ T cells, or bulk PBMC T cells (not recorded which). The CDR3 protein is CSASRDSITEAFF.